Reported below is one T cell receptor beta chain. It lacks a known antigen. Base qualities were left out, and no much larger clone turns up one base away. Library construction relied on multiplex PCR. Sequencing was carried out with an Illumina HiSeq 2500. Following protocols modified from ARM-PCR, the researchers constructed TCRbeta libraries through three rounds of nested PCR with primers (Table S4). Before sequencing, PCR products in the 200-500 bp range were cut out of the gel and cleaned up using the QIAquick gel extraction kit. On the authors' methods: Trimmomatic was used to clean the reads, FLASH merged the cleaned reads into complete CDR3 sequences, and MiTCR assigned the sequences to V(D)J germline segments. Clonal diversity was calculated as the inverse Simpson's index using VDJtools. Productive reads were defined as in-frame sequences without a premature stop codon. The public reads were reanalyzed by TCRdb: fastp trimming at Q25, MiXCR alignment, in-frame beta chains only. Every CDR3 protein is listed once, alongside the most common genes and DNA of its rows. The V and J calls reflect TCRdb's pipeline rather than the authors' work. The sample table lists about 100,000 distinct CDR3 sequences, roughly 60% of them with a count of one. The top ten clonotypes cover roughly 18% of the sample.

CDR1 is given as MNHNS and CDR2 as SASEGT, both from the germline V gene. Measured from the cysteine to the phenylalanine, the CDR3 is 13 residues long. The read is trimmed to its CDR3 DNA, 39 bases read in frame from base 1. V loses 5 bases at its end and J loses 10 bases; junction bases beyond the gene matches: 10. This sample is part of a study of tumor and adjacent non-tumor tissue in lung cancer (dated by TCRdb to 2017 to 2018). About the study as a whole: By cancer type, the cohort comprised 11 to 12 adenocarcinoma patients, 2 squamous cell carcinoma patients and 1 small cell lung cancer patient. TCRbeta CDR3 sequencing was performed on about 29 paired specimens, with one tumor sample and one normal lung sample collected per patient. The roughly 15 patients were aged about 31 to 76 years, included about 10 men and 5 women, and had TNM stage I to III disease. The study compared bulk TCRbeta repertoires from lung tumor tissue and matched distant non-tumor lung tissue of approximately 14 lung cancer patients. Sequencing produced about 120,000,000 productive TCRbeta reads in total, an average of approximately 4 million reads per sample. General findings and caveats noted by the study authors: Because peripheral blood was not sequenced, blood TCRbeta repertoires in the lung cancer patients of the study were not examined. The top 100 clones accounted for a significantly larger cumulative portion of the repertoire in normal lung than in tumor tissue. The methods do not name the sequencing platform or mention unique molecular identifiers. TCR diversity (inverse Simpson) was significantly higher in tumor than in normal lung tissue (around 460 vs 160, P = 0.0075, Mann-Whitney U test). Significantly higher TCR diversity was found in younger patients, and higher tumor TCR diversity was associated with shorter overall and disease-free survival. Only roughly 14 patients were in the cohort, and the authors stated that larger samples and more detailed clinical data are needed.

Bulk unsorted tissue served as the source for RNA extraction, and RNA quality was assessed using a NanoDrop ND-1000 and an Agilent 2100. Normal lung samples were distant non-tumor tissue taken more than 3 cm from the tumor edge. Donors were newly diagnosed lung cancer patients admitted for thoracic surgery in China between August and November 2014, without prior chemotherapy. Patients who had received previous radiotherapy or chemotherapy, or who had another concurrent cancer, were excluded from the study. Surgical tissue pieces of roughly 1-2.3 cm3 were preserved in RNAlater solution and stored at -80 °C until use.

The sequence was collected from a man aged 30-40 years with non-small cell lung cancer. The sequence is built from TRBV6-1 and TRBJ2-7; 8 bases in the junction line up with TRBD2. The sequencing sample was made of distant non-tumor lung tissue. The nucleotide sequence reads as follows: TGTGCCAGCAGTCGGCGGGGGGCCTACAAACAGTACTTC. The encoded protein is CASSRRGAYKQYF.